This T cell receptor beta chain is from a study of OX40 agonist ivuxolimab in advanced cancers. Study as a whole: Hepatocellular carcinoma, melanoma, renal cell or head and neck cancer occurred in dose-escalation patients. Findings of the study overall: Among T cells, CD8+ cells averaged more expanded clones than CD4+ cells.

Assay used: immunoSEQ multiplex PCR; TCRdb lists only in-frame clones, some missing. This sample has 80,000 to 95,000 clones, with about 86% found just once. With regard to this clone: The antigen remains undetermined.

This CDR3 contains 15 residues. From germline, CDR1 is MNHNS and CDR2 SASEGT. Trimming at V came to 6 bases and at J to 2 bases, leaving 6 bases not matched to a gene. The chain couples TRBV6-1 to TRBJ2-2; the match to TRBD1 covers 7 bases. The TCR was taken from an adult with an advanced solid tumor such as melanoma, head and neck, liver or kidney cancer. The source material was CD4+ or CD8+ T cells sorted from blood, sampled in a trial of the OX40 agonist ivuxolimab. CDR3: CASRKGTVNTGELFF. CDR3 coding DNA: TGTGCCAGCAGGAAGGGGACAGTCAACACCGGGGAGCTGTTTTTT.